These T cell receptor beta chains were read from a single sample in a study of shared clonotypes between healthy human individuals. TCRdb keeps only in-frame clones here, not all; method: immunoSEQ multiplex PCR. The data show some 2.3 million clones, roughly 93% seen once. The sequenced sample was naive CD4+ T cells from PBMCs. These receptors came from a man younger than 35 in good health. Some clones in this sample may be carry-over from other donors' samples. Each CDR3 is given with its conserved first and last residue. D genes are given only for firm matches.

cdr3_length: 10
j_call: TRBJ2-7
v_call: TRBV6-1
d_call: NA
cdr3_aa: CATTTYEQYF
cdr3_nt: TGTGCCACAACGACCTACGAGCAGTACTTC

cdr3_length: 16
j_call: TRBJ2-7
v_call: TRBV4-2
d_call: NA
cdr3_aa: CASSQDLNQIFYEQYF
cdr3_nt: TGTGCCAGCAGCCAAGATCTGAACCAAATCTTCTACGAGCAGTACTTC

cdr3_length: 13
j_call: TRBJ1-5
v_call: TRBV11-3
d_call: NA
cdr3_aa: CASSPRQNQPQHF
cdr3_nt: TGTGCCAGCAGCCCCCGGCAGAATCAGCCCCAGCATTTT

cdr3_length: 15
j_call: TRBJ1-4
v_call: TRBV5-1
d_call: NA
cdr3_aa: CASSRAHTTNEKLFF
cdr3_nt: TGCGCCAGCAGCAGGGCCCATACAACTAATGAAAAACTGTTTTTT

cdr3_length: 17
j_call: TRBJ2-4
v_call: TRBV5-1
d_call: TRBD2
cdr3_aa: CASSFKGTSGIKNIQYF
cdr3_nt: TGCGCCAGCAGCTTTAAGGGGACTAGCGGGATCAAAAACATTCAGTACTTC

cdr3_length: 13
j_call: TRBJ1-4
v_call: TRBV18
d_call: NA
cdr3_aa: CASSPAGQEKLFF
cdr3_nt: TGTGCCAGCTCACCGGCAGGGCAGGAAAAACTGTTTTTT

cdr3_length: 17
j_call: TRBJ2-2
v_call: TRBV10-3
d_call: NA
cdr3_aa: CAISESWAGDSTGELFF
cdr3_nt: TGTGCCATCAGTGAGTCTTGGGCCGGTGACAGCACCGGGGAGCTGTTTTTT

cdr3_length: 16
j_call: TRBJ2-1
v_call: TRBV27
d_call: TRBD2
cdr3_aa: CASTPGSSGRYNEQFF
cdr3_nt: TGTGCCAGCACCCCGGGGTCTAGCGGGAGGTACAATGAGCAGTTCTTC

cdr3_length: 12
j_call: TRBJ2-7
v_call: TRBV28
d_call: NA
cdr3_aa: CASSYNWGVQYF
cdr3_nt: TGTGCCAGCAGTTACAATTGGGGGGTGCAGTACTTC

cdr3_length: 14
j_call: TRBJ1-3
v_call: TRBV30
d_call: NA
cdr3_aa: CACYPRISGNTIYF
cdr3_nt: TGTGCCTGCTACCCGCGGATCTCTGGAAACACCATATATTTT

cdr3_length: 13
j_call: TRBJ2-5
v_call: TRBV9
d_call: NA
cdr3_aa: CASSVGQQETQYF
cdr3_nt: TGTGCCAGCAGCGTTGGACAGCAAGAGACCCAGTACTTC